The 10 T cell receptor beta chains below were found in one sample sequenced in a study of cytomegalovirus exposure and HLA in healthy donors. PCR primers comprised 60 Vbeta and 13 Jbeta primers. Sequenced by immunoSEQ multiplex PCR; TCRdb stores in-frame clones only, minus some. In the table there are roughly 200,000 clones, 70% to 90% of which are singletons. Sequenced input: PBMCs. These receptors were obtained from a woman in her fifties or sixties in good health and CMV-seronegative.

The chain joins TRBV10-1 to TRBJ1-1; TRBD1 might be the D (5 bases). Germline V gene lookup returns CDR1 WNHNN and CDR2 SYGVQD (reference sequence). V lost 2 bases, J lost 1 base, and 8 bases lay in between. The CDR3 totals 14 residues. The CDR3 region is CASSEETANTEAFF. Here the CDR3 DNA reads TGCGCCAGCAGTGAGGAGACAGCGAACACTGAAGCTTTCTTT.

The chain couples TRBV2 to TRBJ1-5; D gene ambiguous. CDR1 is SNHLY, CDR2 FYNNEI, per germline. V lost 6 bases, J lost 0 bases, and 18 bases lay in between. This CDR3 has 17 amino acids. CDR3 amino acids: CASSDWQNSFSNQPQHF. The CDR3 nucleotides read TGTGCCAGCAGCGATTGGCAGAATTCTTTTAGCAATCAGCCCCAGCATTTT.

This clone was counted only a few times. J is TRBJ1-1 and V is TRBV19; TRBD1 matches 10 bases. Germline lookup yields CDR1 LNHDA and CDR2 SQIVND (reference sequence). Trimming removed 4 bases from V and 0 bases from J; junction bases left unmatched: 8. This CDR3 is 17 amino acids long. As DNA, the CDR3 is TGTGCCAGTAGTAGGATCGGGACAGGGGCGTTGAACACTGAAGCTTTCTTT. Protein product: CASSRIGTGALNTEAFF.

J is TRBJ1-1 and V is TRBV7-9, with D perhaps TRBD1 (6 bases). This CDR3 comprises 14 residues. Trimming took 1 base from V and 4 from J, leaving 10 bases between them. CDR1 is SEHNR and CDR2 is FQNEAQ in the germline V gene (reference sequence). This CDR3 is CASSLGTVGTEAFF. In DNA form, the CDR3 reads TGTGCCAGCAGCTTAGGGACAGTCGGCACTGAAGCTTTCTTT.

This clone was recorded once. This chain connects TRBV30 to TRBJ2-2; tentative D call: TRBD2 (6 bases). The CDR3 loop spans 19 amino acids. Germline values: CDR1 GTSNPN, CDR2 SVGIG (reference sequence). Trimming stripped 4 bases from V and 0 bases from J, with 24 bases between. The CDR3: CAWTAGLFRAGPNTGELFF. CDR3 DNA sequence: TGTGCCTGGACCGCGGGCTTGTTCCGAGCGGGCCCGAACACCGGGGAGCTGTTTTTT.

The chain is built from TRBV19 and TRBJ2-1, with a possible D match to TRBD2 (5 bases). The CDR3 runs to 14 residues. Germline V lookup: CDR1 LNHDA, CDR2 SQIVND (reference sequence). The germline V and J ends were trimmed by 7 bases and 7 bases, with 17 bases remaining between them. CDR3 coding DNA: TGTGCCAGTACCCCCAGTGGGAGTTCGAATGAGCAGTTCTTC. Residues: CASTPSGSSNEQFF.

Comment on this clone: Distinct nucleotide sequences in the sample also encode this CDR3. The V and J genes are TRBV10-1 and TRBJ1-1, with a weak D call TRBD1 (5 bases). This CDR3 is built from 13 residues. Germline V gene data show CDR1 as WNHNN and CDR2 as SYGVQD (reference sequence). V was clipped by 6 bases and J by 0 bases, with 8 bases between them. For the CDR3, the DNA is TGCGCCAGCAGCCGACAGCTGAACACTGAAGCTTTCTTT. Protein: CASSRQLNTEAFF.

The chain links TRBV7-2 to TRBJ2-1, with TRBD1 identical over 11 bases. The CDR3 runs 14 residues. Per the germline V gene, CDR1 is SGHTA and CDR2 is FQGNSA. The V segment lost 7 bases and the J segment 8 bases; nucleotides outside the gene matches: 7. The CDR3 loop is CASITGQGAYEQFF. CDR3 nucleotide sequence: TGTGCCAGCATCACTGGACAGGGGGCATATGAGCAGTTCTTC.

The chain combines TRBV28 with TRBJ2-5; the match to TRBD2 covers 7 bases. Germline-derived CDR1 and CDR2 are MDHEN and SYDVKM. This CDR3 comprises 15 residues. With V trimmed by 5 bases and J by 5 bases, 11 bases remained unmatched. The CDR3 region is CASSQTPGGWETQYF. In DNA, the CDR3 is TGTGCCAGCAGTCAGACGCCCGGGGGGTGGGAGACCCAGTACTTC.

The genes are TRBV5-1 and TRBJ1-2; 9 nucleotides match TRBD1. V lost 7 bases and J lost 5; bases outside the gene matches: 6. The CDR3 is 13 residues long. Germline assignment: CDR1 SGHRS and CDR2 YFSETQ. This chain's CDR3 is CASGQGNGYGYTF. The CDR3 region has the DNA TGCGCCAGCGGACAGGGGAATGGGTATGGCTACACCTTC.